One sample yielded the 4 T cell receptor beta chains listed below, sequenced in a study of T cell responses to AZD1222 COVID-19 vaccine. TCRdb's table, derived via immunoSEQ multiplex PCR, lists solely in-frame clones and lacks some. The data show fewer than 130,000 clones, roughly nine tenths seen once. The specimen comprised peripheral blood, sampled on day 0 of AZD1222 vaccination. The receptors were sampled from an adult in good health.

In nucleotides, the CDR3 is TGTGCCAGCAGCTTAGAGGGCCCATGGAGGGAGCAGTACTTC. This translates into CASSLEGPWREQYF. V is TRBV7-2 and J is TRBJ2-7, with TRBD2 as a possible D gene (5 bases). CDR3 length equals 14 residues. Germline-derived CDR1 and CDR2 are SGHTA and FQGNSA. The ends were cut back, 1 base at V and 7 bases at J, with 14 bases in the middle.

The rearrangement uses TRBV27 and TRBJ1-2; D not resolved. The V and J ends lost 3 bases and 11 bases respectively, with 10 bases between them. Looked up from germline, CDR1 is MNHEY and CDR2 is SMNVEV (reference sequence). There are 11 residues in the CDR3. CDR3 DNA sequence: TGTGCCAGCAGTTTCGACGGGAAATACACCTTC. The encoded protein is CASSFDGKYTF.

The chain couples TRBV2 to TRBJ1-2; 12 positions match TRBD1. This CDR3 contains 14 residues. The germline V gene has CDR1 SNHLY and CDR2 FYNNEI. The V segment lost 8 bases and the J segment 4 bases; nucleotides outside the gene matches: 5. The CDR3 sequence is CASGGQGARYGYTF. The CDR3 region has the DNA TGTGCCAGCGGGGGACAGGGGGCTCGCTATGGCTACACCTTC. Full variable domain (outside the CDR3, taken from reference TRBV2 and TRBJ1-2): EPEVTQTPSHQVTQMGQEVILRCVPISNHLYFYWYRQILGQKVEFLVSFYNNEISEKSEIFDDQFSVERPDGSNFTLKIRSTKLEDSAMYFCASGGQGARYGYTFGSGTRLTVV.

V usage is TRBV29-1 and J usage is TRBJ2-7; 7 bases are a match to TRBD1. The germline V gene has CDR1 SQVTM and CDR2 ANQGSEA. There are 12 residues in the CDR3. V trimming: 8 bases; J trimming: 2 bases; junction bases outside the gene matches: 6. In nucleotides, the CDR3 is TGCAGCACCCGACAGGGTACCTACGAGCAGTACTTC. The encoded protein is CSTRQGTYEQYF.